This T cell receptor (beta chain) was observed in a study of shared clonotypes between healthy human individuals. The assay was run at deep level. Data came from immunoSEQ multiplex PCR; TCRdb stores just in-frame clones and leaves some out. In the table there are more than 2,000,000 clones, over 85% of which are singletons. Germline V gene data show CDR1 as MNHNS and CDR2 as SASEGT. This CDR3 has 18 residues. With 1 base clipped from V and 6 bases from J, the junction kept 14 bases outside the gene matches. Notes on this clone: The antigen remains undetermined.

Study-wide points: The study sampled only blood, and tissue repertoires likely differ.

Sequencing was carried out using naive CD4+ T cells sorted from blood. Noted subset: CD45RA+ positively selected. The V call is TRBV6-1, the J call TRBJ1-4, with 7 bases aligning to TRBD1. The clonotype comes from a man between 18 and 29 years old in good health. The CDR3 sequence is CASSEEGGAGGSYEKLFF. The CDR3 DNA follows: TGTGCCAGCAGTGAAGAGGGGGGGGCAGGGGGTAGCTATGAAAAACTGTTTTTT.